The 23 T cell receptor beta chains listed next were all sequenced from one sample in a study of T cell clonotyping in hematopoietic cell transplantation. Method: immunoSEQ multiplex PCR; TCRdb's copy keeps in-frame clones and lacks some. The table records 1,500 to 2,000 clones, around 73% of them present only once. Sequencing used PBMCs, obtained 30 days after allogeneic stem cell transplant. Source of these receptors: a male patient aged 60 to 75 who had an allogeneic stem cell transplant, so the T cells may come from the graft donor. Some clones in this sample may be carry-over from other donors' samples.

In DNA, the CDR3 is TGCGCCAGCAGCTTGGCCGGGACAGGGGACACTGAAGCTTTCTTT. Translation: CASSLAGTGDTEAFF. This chain joins TRBV5-1 and TRBJ1-1; 10 bases align to TRBD1. The CDR3 runs to 15 residues. The V segment lost 0 bases and the J segment 3 bases; nucleotides outside the gene matches: 2. Germline assignment: CDR1 SGHRS and CDR2 YFSETQ.

The chain has TRBV7-6 and TRBJ1-1; the D gene is possibly TRBD1 (6 bases). The CDR3 has 14 residues. From germline, CDR1 is SGHVS and CDR2 FNYEAQ. V was clipped by 5 bases and J by 5 bases, with 15 bases between them. CDR3 nucleotides: TGTGCCAGCAGCCAAAGGGGGGCGAGGACTGAAGCTTTCTTT. It codes for CASSQRGARTEAFF.

CDR3 sequence reads: CSVASGEETQYF. CDR3 in DNA: TGCAGCGTTGCATCCGGGGAGGAGACCCAGTACTTC. The chain joins TRBV29-1 to TRBJ2-5; possibly TRBD2 for D (5 bases). The CDR3 loop spans 12 amino acids. Germline V gene lookup returns CDR1 SQVTM and CDR2 ANQGSEA. Deletions cut 4 bases from V and 5 bases from J, with 11 bases between.

The CDR3 DNA reads as TGTGCCATCAGTGAGGGGCCTGGGGGAAGTCAGCCCCAGCATTTT. Protein sequence: CAISEGPGGSQPQHF. This rearrangement joins TRBV10-3 to TRBJ1-5; a possible D gene is TRBD1 (5 bases). Per the germline V gene, CDR1 is ENHRY and CDR2 is SYGVKD. CDR3 length equals 15 residues. Trimming shortened V by 2 bases and J by 6 bases, and 14 bases separated the two germline ends.

This clone appeared once. The V gene is TRBV28, the J gene TRBJ2-7; D is possibly TRBD1 (6 bases). This CDR3 has 19 residues. Germline-derived CDR1 and CDR2 are MDHEN and SYDVKM. Trimming removed 5 bases at V and 2 bases at J, with 28 bases between. The CDR3 region has the DNA TGTGCCAGCAGTGAAGGTCCGAGACTGGACAGCAAAGACCCCTACGAGCAGTACTTC. It codes for CASSEGPRLDSKDPYEQYF.

The V gene is TRBV7-9, the J gene TRBJ1-2; 10 nucleotides agree with TRBD1. The CDR3 runs to 15 residues. Germline V gives CDR1 SEHNR, CDR2 FQNEAQ (reference sequence). Trimming cost V 5 bases and J 6 bases; bases outside gene matches: 9. The CDR3 sequence: CASSLETGGFHGYTF. In DNA, the CDR3 is TGTGCCAGCAGCCTGGAGACAGGGGGCTTCCATGGCTACACCTTC.

A few counts support this clone. CDR3 nucleotide sequence: TGTGCCAGCAGTTTGTTCAACAGGGGCCGGAACACTGAAGCTTTCTTT. Translated: CASSLFNRGRNTEAFF. The J gene is TRBJ1-1, the V gene TRBV27; 7 nucleotides line up with TRBD1. V trimming: 3 bases; J trimming: 1 base; junction bases outside the gene matches: 8. The germline V gene has CDR1 MNHEY and CDR2 SMNVEV (reference sequence). The CDR3 has 16 residues.

This chain links TRBV30 with TRBJ2-7, with D maybe TRBD2 (5 bases). The germline V gene encodes CDR1 GTSNPN and CDR2 SVGIG (reference sequence). Trimming took off 2 bases at V and 5 bases at J, with 13 bases between the two ends. This CDR3 spans 13 amino acids. Here the CDR3 reads CAWSWGANHEQYF. CDR3 coding DNA: TGTGCCTGGAGTTGGGGAGCTAACCACGAGCAGTACTTC. Using reference TRBV30 and TRBJ2-7 for the parts outside the CDR3, the full variable domain is SQTIHQWPATLVQPVGSPLSLECTVEGTSNPNLYWYRQAAGRGLQLLFYSVGIGQISSEVPQNLSASRPQDRQFILSSKKLLLSDSGFYLCAWSWGANHEQYFGPGTRLTVT.

This clone was seen more than once but under ten times. J is TRBJ2-5 and V is TRBV5-3, with TRBD1 identical over 7 bases. TRBV5-3 is classed as an ORF, of uncertain function. V lost 8 bases and J lost 2; bases outside the gene matches: 9. The CDR3 sequence is 14 residues long. CDR3 region: CASWIRQGQETQYF. The DNA for the CDR3 is TGTGCCAGCTGGATACGACAGGGTCAAGAGACCCAGTACTTC.

This chain connects TRBV19 to TRBJ2-1, with TRBD1 matching over 8 bases. The CDR3 length is 15 residues. CDR1 and CDR2 (germline): LNHDA, SQIVND (reference sequence). With 2 bases clipped from V and 4 bases from J, the junction kept 4 bases outside the gene matches. The CDR3, as DNA: TGTGCCAGTAGTATATTGACAGGGGCATACAATGAGCAGTTCTTC. This gives the protein CASSILTGAYNEQFF.

This CDR3 reads CASSQGVSSGRPYF. The CDR3 region has the DNA TGCGCCAGCAGCCAAGGGGTTTCTAGCGGGAGGCCGTACTTC. V gene TRBV4-3 combines with J gene TRBJ2-7; 11 nucleotides match TRBD2. CDR1 is LGHNA, CDR2 YSLEER, per germline. The CDR3 is 14 residues long. V gave up 1 base and J gave up 12 bases; unmatched junction bases: 8.

The chain employs TRBV30 and TRBJ2-3; 10 bases fit TRBD2. Germline lookup yields CDR1 GTSNPN and CDR2 SVGIG (reference sequence). CDR3 length equals 15 residues. The junction had 10 bases not matched to a gene; V was cut back by 5 bases and J by 5 bases. The CDR3 here is CAWGVSGGLGDTQYF. CDR3 DNA sequence: TGTGCCTGGGGGGTTAGCGGGGGGCTGGGAGATACGCAGTATTTT.

The CDR3: CASSVPSGKETQYF. The CDR3 DNA follows: TGTGCCAGCAGCGTCCCTAGCGGTAAAGAGACCCAGTACTTC. The chain combines TRBV7-9 with TRBJ2-5; 7 nucleotides line up with TRBD2. Germline assignment: CDR1 SEHNR and CDR2 FQNEAQ (reference sequence). V dropped 5 bases and J dropped 3; count of bases not matched to a gene: 6. The CDR3 length is 14 residues.

This chain links TRBV6-1 with TRBJ2-1; the D is unclear. CDR3 length equals 14 residues. Trimming stripped 4 bases from V and 2 bases from J, with 9 bases between. Per the germline V gene, CDR1 is MNHNS and CDR2 is SASEGT. The CDR3 DNA is TGTGCCAGCAGTGTCTCGGATCCCTACAATGAGCAGTTCTTC. The encoded protein is CASSVSDPYNEQFF.

This sequence joins TRBV7-2 and TRBJ1-1, with D perhaps TRBD1 (5 bases). From germline, CDR1 is SGHTA and CDR2 FQGNSA. The CDR3 consists of 14 residues. Trimming took 1 base from V and 2 from J, leaving 8 bases between them. CDR3 nucleotides: TGTGCCAGCAGCTTAGGGGGGTCCAACACTGAAGCTTTCTTT. This translates into CASSLGGSNTEAFF.

The chain uses TRBV9 and TRBJ2-1; TRBD2 matches 8 bases. Per the germline V gene, CDR1 is SGDLS and CDR2 is YYNGEE. The CDR3 consists of 14 residues. Trimming at V came to 5 bases and at J to 3 bases, leaving 4 bases not matched to a gene. Here the CDR3 reads CASRGREDYNEQFF. CDR3 in DNA: TGTGCCAGCAGGGGGCGGGAGGACTACAATGAGCAGTTCTTC.

The chain recombines TRBV30 with TRBJ2-7; no clear D gene. Trimming cost V 7 bases and J 7 bases, with 14 bases left between them. Germline CDR1 reads GTSNPN; CDR2 reads SVGIG (reference sequence). The CDR3 is 11 amino acids. The CDR3 loop is CAYKAPREQYF. The CDR3 DNA reads as TGTGCCTACAAGGCCCCTCGGGAGCAGTACTTC. Based on the CDR3 plus reference TRBV30 and TRBJ2-7, the full variable domain is SQTIHQWPATLVQPVGSPLSLECTVEGTSNPNLYWYRQAAGRGLQLLFYSVGIGQISSEVPQNLSASRPQDRQFILSSKKLLLSDSGFYLCAYKAPREQYFGPGTRLTVT.

This clone appeared once. The gene calls are TRBV6-5 and TRBJ1-4; D not resolved. Between the trimmed V and J ends, which lost 2 bases and 8 bases, there was a span of 12 bases. Germline V gene lookup returns CDR1 MNHEY and CDR2 SVGAGI. CDR3 size: 14 residues. The CDR3 protein is CASSYPPRGEKLFF. DNA of the CDR3: TGTGCCAGCAGTTACCCCCCCCGAGGGGAAAAACTGTTTTTT.

This clone was picked up a small number of times. This chain joins TRBV9 and TRBJ2-2, with 10 nucleotides matching TRBD1. This CDR3 spans 15 amino acids. Germline V gives CDR1 SGDLS, CDR2 YYNGEE. After removal of 4 bases from V and 6 bases from J, the junction contained 6 bases not matched to a gene. CDR3 bases: TGTGCCAGCAGCTCCCGGGACAGGGGTTCCGGGGAGCTGTTTTTT. Translation gives CASSSRDRGSGELFF.

The V and J genes are TRBV5-4 and TRBJ2-7; the D is unclear. In germline, CDR1 is SGHNT, CDR2 YYREEE (reference sequence). The CDR3 loop spans 12 amino acids. V was pared by 2 bases and J by 3 bases, with 6 bases between. CDR3: CASSFGSYEQYF. The CDR3 DNA sequence: TGTGCCAGCAGCTTCGGCAGCTACGAGCAGTACTTC.

This chain links TRBV5-3 with TRBJ2-1; TRBD2 matches 10 bases. TRBV5-3 is an ORF, with its function uncertain. This CDR3 is 21 amino acids long. With 0 bases clipped from V and 3 bases from J, the junction kept 18 bases outside the gene matches. As DNA, the CDR3 is TGTGCCAGAAGCTTGGTCGCTTGTGAGCGGGAGGGCCTAAGGGTCTACAATGAGCAGTTCTTC. Protein: CARSLVACEREGLRVYNEQFF.

The count of this clone is one. CDR3 in amino acids: CASSLGLTVARTEAFF. The CDR3 nucleotides are TGTGCCAGCAGCTTGGGTTTGACGGTTGCGAGGACTGAAGCTTTCTTT. The gene calls are TRBV5-8 and TRBJ1-1; no clear D. The CDR3 totals 16 residues. V was cut by 0 bases and J by 5 bases, with 17 bases left in between. Germline values: CDR1 SGHTS, CDR2 YDEGEE.

The chain carries TRBV11-3 and TRBJ2-3; TRBD2 matches 8 bases. V shed 5 bases, J shed 6 bases, and the junction held 10 bases outside the gene matches. Germline lookup yields CDR1 SGHNT and CDR2 YENEEA. The CDR3 is 15 amino acids. The CDR3 loop reads CASSPQAGEADTQYF. The CDR3 DNA reads TGTGCCAGCAGCCCGCAAGCGGGGGAGGCTGATACGCAGTATTTT.